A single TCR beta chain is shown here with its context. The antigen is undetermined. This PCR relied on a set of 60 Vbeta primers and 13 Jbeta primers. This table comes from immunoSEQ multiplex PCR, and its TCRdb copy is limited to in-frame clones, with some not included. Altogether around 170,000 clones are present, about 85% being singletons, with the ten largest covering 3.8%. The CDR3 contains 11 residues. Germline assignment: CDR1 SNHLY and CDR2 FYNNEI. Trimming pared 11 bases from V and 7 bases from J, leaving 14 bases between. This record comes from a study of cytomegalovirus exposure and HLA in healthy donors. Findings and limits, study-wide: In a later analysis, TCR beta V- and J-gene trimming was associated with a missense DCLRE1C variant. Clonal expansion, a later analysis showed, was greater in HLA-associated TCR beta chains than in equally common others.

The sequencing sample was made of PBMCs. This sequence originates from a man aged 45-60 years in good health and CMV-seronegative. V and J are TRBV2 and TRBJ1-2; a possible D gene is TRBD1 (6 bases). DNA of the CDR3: TGTGCCTCCTTGGCAGGGGCTGGCTACACCTTC. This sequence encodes CASLAGAGYTF.